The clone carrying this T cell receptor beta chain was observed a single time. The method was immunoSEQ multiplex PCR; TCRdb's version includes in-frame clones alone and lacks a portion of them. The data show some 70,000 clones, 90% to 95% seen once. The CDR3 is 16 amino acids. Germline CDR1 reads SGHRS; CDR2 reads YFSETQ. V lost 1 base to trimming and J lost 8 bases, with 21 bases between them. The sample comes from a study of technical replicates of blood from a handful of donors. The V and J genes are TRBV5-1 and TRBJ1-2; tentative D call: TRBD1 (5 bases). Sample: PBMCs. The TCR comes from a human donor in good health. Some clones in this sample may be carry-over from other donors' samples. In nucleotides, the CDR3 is TGCGCCAGCAGCTTGAAAGGGGCGAGTCCCTCCCGGGGCTACACCTTC. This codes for CASSLKGASPSRGYTF.